Below, one T cell receptor beta chain is given with its context. The data were taken from a study of blood T cell repertoires in COVID-19. Study as a whole: Acute and convalescent COVID-19 specimens originated in the United States, Italy and Spain.

Trimming left V 0 bases short and J 0 bases short, with 6 bases between. The CDR3 runs 15 residues. The germline V gene has CDR1 LGHDT and CDR2 YNNKEL (reference sequence). While infection was still active, Seattle patients were enrolled and then followed longitudinally. Using immunoSEQ multiplex PCR, the repertoire was profiled, and TCRdb retains in-frame clones only, with some absent. This sample yields 130,000 to 150,000 clones, of which approximately 85% are seen a single time; 8% belongs to the top ten. This TCR derives from a woman aged 60-70 years with COVID-19, enrolled during active disease. The chain uses TRBV3-1 (or the pseudogene TRBV3-2) and TRBJ2-1; possibly TRBD2 for D (6 bases). The sequenced material came from peripheral blood. CDR3 sequence: CASSQDGGSYNEQFF. CDR3 DNA sequence: TGTGCCAGCAGCCAAGACGGGGGCTCCTACAATGAGCAGTTCTTC.